The 2 T cell receptor beta chains below come from one sample, sequenced in a study of response to subunit inactivated influenza vaccine. Using its own MiXCR run on the RT-PCR reads, TCRdb lists one record per CDR3 protein. The sample contains about 310,000 distinct CDR3 sequences, just over 20% of which appear only once. Sequencing was performed on PBMCs from blood, taken less than 22 months after vaccination. All receptors derive from a man aged 50 to 69 who received an inactivated influenza vaccine.

The genes are TRBV10-3 and TRBJ2-1, with TRBD2 matching over 11 bases. Germline CDR1 ENHRY, CDR2 SYGVKD. The CDR3 length is 15 residues. J gave up 5 bases and V 6 bases, and 6 bases lay outside the gene matches. The CDR3 is CAIRISGGAHNEQFF. The CDR3 DNA sequence: TGTGCCATCAGGATTAGCGGGGGGGCTCACAATGAGCAGTTCTTC.

This clonotype was counted between two and nine times. The V and J genes are TRBV6-5 and TRBJ2-1; no clear D. The CDR3 consists of 12 residues. With 6 bases removed from V and 2 bases from J, the gap between germline ends came to 5 bases. Germline CDR1 is MNHEY and CDR2 is SVGAGI. The DNA for the CDR3 is TGTGCCAGCAGCCGTCCCTACAATGAGCAGTTCTTC. Amino acids: CASSRPYNEQFF.